This TCR beta chain was documented in a study of T cell clonality in common variable immunodeficiency. Findings and caveats of the study: Links between repertoire features and CVID complications were heterogeneity-limited. What drives increased CVID clonality needs T cell subpopulation sequencing.

Each donor provided about 4.5 to 8.5 ml of heparinized whole blood. The CDR3 has 15 amino acids. V lost 5 bases to trimming and J lost 6 bases; unmatched junction nucleotides: 6. The germline V gene has CDR1 DFQATT and CDR2 SNEGSKA (reference sequence). This clone appeared many times. Its target is unknown. Sequencing ends 3 residues short of the CDR3 end; the germline J gene provides the rest. TCRdb's copy holds only in-frame clones and misses some; the assay was immunoSEQ multiplex PCR. The repertoire yields about 40,000 clones, none seen only once; the top ten contain more than 1.2%. The gene calls are TRBV20-1 and TRBJ1-6, with TRBD1 matching over 11 bases. The receptor was isolated from a person aged 18 to 75 in good health. The sample comprised peripheral blood mononuclear cells. Partial CDR3 DNA: TGCAGTGCTCCGGACAGGGGGCTAGGTAATTCACCC. Translation: CSAPDRGLGNSP. The CDR3 in its entirety is CSAPDRGLGNSPLHF.